The 17 T cell receptor beta chains in this list originate from one sample, sequenced in a study of OX40 agonist ivuxolimab in advanced cancers. Produced via immunoSEQ multiplex PCR; TCRdb's table is partial and in-frame only. The data hold roughly 80,000 clones, with about 81% observed a single time. This specimen consisted of CD4+ or CD8+ T cells sorted from blood, obtained in a trial of the OX40 agonist ivuxolimab. These receptors came from an adult with an advanced solid tumor such as melanoma, head and neck, liver or kidney cancer.

This chain uses TRBV7-2 with TRBJ2-7; D remains ambiguous. Trimming cost V 6 bases and J 4 bases, with 10 bases left between them. The CDR3 runs 12 residues. Germline assignment: CDR1 SGHTA and CDR2 FQGNSA. DNA for the CDR3: TGTGCCAGCAGACCAAACAAGTACGAGCAGTACTTC. As protein: CASRPNKYEQYF.

V usage is TRBV13 and J usage is TRBJ2-7, with 11 positions matching TRBD2. Germline V gene lookup returns CDR1 PRHDT and CDR2 FYEKMQ (reference sequence). This CDR3 contains 15 residues. V dropped 5 bases and J dropped 3; count of bases not matched to a gene: 6. The CDR3 DNA sequence: TGTGCCAGCAGCGAGGCGGGGACTAGCGGCTACGAGCAGTACTTC. The encoded protein is CASSEAGTSGYEQYF.

This clone was observed a few times. The gene calls are TRBV7-6 and TRBJ2-5; D is possibly TRBD2 (7 bases). V lost 1 base, J lost 2 bases, and 11 bases lay in between. Looked up from germline, CDR1 is SGHVS and CDR2 is FNYEAQ. The CDR3 covers 15 residues. This chain's CDR3 is CASSLVGGPQETQYF. In DNA form, the CDR3 reads TGTGCCAGCAGCTTAGTCGGGGGGCCACAAGAGACCCAGTACTTC.

CDR3: CASSPGDSVDSILLYTQYF. CDR3 nucleotide sequence: TGTGCCAGCAGTCCCGGAGATTCCGTAGACTCAATTCTTCTATATACGCAGTATTTT. The chain is built from TRBV27 and TRBJ2-3; D call uncertain. Germline CDR1 and CDR2: MNHEY and SMNVEV (reference sequence). The CDR3 is 19 amino acids. The germline V and J ends were trimmed by 5 bases and 7 bases, with 31 bases remaining between them.

The chain employs TRBV9 and TRBJ2-3; TRBD2 is a possible D gene (5 bases). Trimming left V 3 bases short and J 1 base short, with 12 bases between. There are 15 residues in the CDR3. The germline CDR1 and CDR2 sequences are SGDLS and YYNGEE. The CDR3 spells CASSASGGGTDTQYF. The CDR3 nucleotides are TGTGCCAGCAGCGCAAGCGGAGGCGGCACAGATACGCAGTATTTT.

The sample holds a few counts of this clone. This chain links TRBV19 with TRBJ1-5, with 7 positions matching TRBD1. Trimming removed 3 bases from V and 7 bases from J; junction bases left unmatched: 3. CDR1 is LNHDA and CDR2 is SQIVND in the germline V gene (reference sequence). The CDR3 sequence is 13 residues long. CDR3 loop: CASSIEGAQPQHF. The CDR3 DNA follows: TGTGCCAGTAGTATCGAGGGGGCCCAGCCCCAGCATTTT.

The chain recombines TRBV30 with TRBJ2-7; TRBD1 might be the D (6 bases). Germline V CDR1 and CDR2: GTSNPN, SVGIG (reference sequence). Trimming removed 4 bases from V and 4 bases from J, with 11 bases in between. The CDR3 length is 12 residues. The CDR3 region is CAWKIQGYEQYF. For the CDR3, the DNA is TGTGCCTGGAAAATTCAGGGGTACGAGCAGTACTTC. The full variable domain, rest sourced from reference TRBV30 and TRBJ2-7, is SQTIHQWPATLVQPVGSPLSLECTVEGTSNPNLYWYRQAAGRGLQLLFYSVGIGQISSEVPQNLSASRPQDRQFILSSKKLLLSDSGFYLCAWKIQGYEQYFGPGTRLTVT.

This sequence joins TRBV11-1 and TRBJ2-5, with TRBD1 matching 8 bases. In germline, CDR1 is SGHAT, CDR2 FQDESV (reference sequence). Unmatched junction bases numbered 5, after V lost 5 bases and J lost 3 bases. CDR3 length equals 14 residues. The CDR3 spells CASSRDRGEETQYF. The CDR3 bases are TGTGCCAGCAGCCGTGACAGGGGTGAAGAGACCCAGTACTTC.

The chain combines TRBV7-2 with TRBJ2-7, with D perhaps TRBD1 (7 bases). Trimming stripped 5 bases from V and 5 bases from J, with 16 bases between. Germline lookup yields CDR1 SGHTA and CDR2 FQGNSA. The CDR3 spans 14 residues. The CDR3 loop reads CASSPGGTANEQYF. The CDR3, as DNA: TGTGCCAGCAGCCCAGGAGGGACAGCCAACGAGCAGTACTTC.

This sequence joins TRBV7-9 and TRBJ2-7; 7 bases are a match to TRBD1. V trimming: 4 bases; J trimming: 6 bases; junction bases outside the gene matches: 3. The length of the CDR3 is 12 residues. The germline V gene has CDR1 SEHNR and CDR2 FQNEAQ (reference sequence). CDR3 sequence reads: CASSSTGREQYF. The CDR3 DNA reads as TGTGCCAGCAGCTCGACAGGGCGCGAGCAGTACTTC.

The chain joins TRBV29-1 to TRBJ2-3, with 7 bases aligning to TRBD2. The CDR3 covers 13 residues. The junction had 5 bases not matched to a gene; V was cut back by 3 bases and J by 5 bases. In germline, CDR1 is SQVTM, CDR2 ANQGSEA. The CDR3 sequence is CSVEGGKQDTQYF. The CDR3 DNA follows: TGCAGCGTTGAGGGGGGGAAACAAGATACGCAGTATTTT.

This chain connects TRBV7-9 to TRBJ1-6; a possible D gene is TRBD1 (6 bases). Germline V lookup: CDR1 SEHNR, CDR2 FQNEAQ (reference sequence). The CDR3 spans 16 residues. Trimming removed 2 bases at V and 0 bases at J, with 8 bases between. This CDR3 reads CASSLKGGSYNSPLHF. CDR3 nucleotide sequence: TGTGCCAGCAGCTTAAAGGGGGGCTCCTATAATTCACCCCTCCACTTT.

The rearrangement joins TRBV9 to TRBJ2-3; 14 positions agree with TRBD2. After removal of 2 bases from V and 0 bases from J, the junction contained 2 bases not matched to a gene. CDR3 length equals 17 residues. The germline gives CDR1 SGDLS, CDR2 YYNGEE. The DNA for the CDR3 is TGTGCCAGCAGCGTGACTAGCGGGGGGGCAAGCACAGATACGCAGTATTTT. Amino acid sequence: CASSVTSGGASTDTQYF.

V gene TRBV15 combines with J gene TRBJ2-5; the D gene could be TRBD1 or TRBD2 (5 bases each). The length of the CDR3 is 14 residues. In germline, CDR1 is LNHNV, CDR2 YYDKDF (reference sequence). Trimming left V 3 bases short and J 3 bases short, with 11 bases between. In nucleotides, the CDR3 is TGTGCCACCAGCAGTGAGGGGTGGAAAGAGACCCAGTACTTC. This codes for CATSSEGWKETQYF.

This clone was recorded a few times. This sequence joins TRBV5-1 and TRBJ2-3; D perhaps matches TRBD1 (5 bases). Trimming took 0 bases from V and 6 from J, leaving 14 bases between them. There are 15 residues in the CDR3. Germline V gene lookup returns CDR1 SGHRS and CDR2 YFSETQ. CDR3 DNA: TGCGCCAGCAGCTTGGGGCAGGGTACTGTGGATACGCAGTATTTT. Protein: CASSLGQGTVDTQYF.

The rearrangement links TRBV28 to TRBJ1-2, with no clear D. This CDR3 comprises 11 residues. CDR1 is MDHEN, CDR2 SYDVKM, per germline. The V end lost 1 base, the J end lost 8 bases, and 5 bases lay between the germline ends. The CDR3 region has the DNA TGTGCCAGCAGTTTATCGCGCGGCTACACCTTC. Protein: CASSLSRGYTF.

J is TRBJ2-1 and V is TRBV10-3; D call uncertain. Germline V gene data show CDR1 as ENHRY and CDR2 as SYGVKD. The CDR3 has 13 amino acids. With 0 bases removed from V and 9 bases from J, the gap between germline ends came to 9 bases. CDR3 nucleotide sequence: TGTGCCATCAGTGAGTCGACGCGGTTTGAGCAGTTCTTC. It is translated as CAISESTRFEQFF.